A single sample is the source of the 17 T cell receptor beta chains below, sequenced in a study of T cell responses to AZD1222 COVID-19 vaccine. Assay: immunoSEQ multiplex PCR; the TCRdb copy retains only in-frame clones and omits some. The data show about 110,000 clones, around 81% seen once. The sample consisted of peripheral blood, taken on day 0 of AZD1222 vaccination. These receptors all come from an adult in good health.

V usage is TRBV19 and J usage is TRBJ1-5, with 9 bases lining up with TRBD1. V shed 8 bases and J 6 bases; nucleotides not matched to a gene: 14. Germline CDR1 LNHDA, CDR2 SQIVND (reference sequence). The CDR3 is 16 residues long. CDR3 coding DNA: TGTGCCAGTTTCACTTACATACCGGGACAGGGTCAGCCCCAGCATTTT. This encodes CASFTYIPGQGQPQHF.

This chain links TRBV10-3 with TRBJ2-2; D is undetermined. V was clipped by 3 bases and J by 4 bases, with 6 bases between them. The CDR3 runs to 13 residues. Germline CDR1 and CDR2: ENHRY and SYGVKD. This chain's CDR3 is CAISDWVTGELFF. In DNA, the CDR3 is TGTGCCATCAGTGATTGGGTCACCGGGGAGCTGTTTTTT.

The chain combines TRBV9 with TRBJ1-2, with 10 nucleotides matching TRBD1. Germline V gene lookup returns CDR1 SGDLS and CDR2 YYNGEE. This CDR3 has 15 amino acids. After removal of 2 bases from V and 1 base from J, the junction contained 2 bases not matched to a gene. This chain's CDR3 is CASSVGTGDNYGYTF. The CDR3 nucleotides are TGTGCCAGCAGCGTGGGGACAGGGGATAACTATGGCTACACCTTC. The full variable domain, its missing parts supplied by reference TRBV9 and TRBJ1-2, is DSGVTQTPKHLITATGQRVTLRCSPRSGDLSVYWYQQSLDQGLQFLIQYYNGEERAKGNILERFSAQQFPDLHSELNLSSLELGDSALYFCASSVGTGDNYGYTFGSGTRLTVV.

The V and J genes are TRBV10-3 and TRBJ1-1, with 12 nucleotides matching TRBD1. V was clipped by 6 bases and J by 2 bases; unmatched bases: 7. CDR3 length: 16 residues. Germline V gene sequence: CDR1 ENHRY, CDR2 SYGVKD. CDR3 nucleotide sequence: TGTGCCATCAGGGGACAGGGGGCCCTGCAAAACACTGAAGCTTTCTTT. Translated, it gives CAIRGQGALQNTEAFF.

This chain connects TRBV2 to TRBJ1-1; TRBD1 might be the D (5 bases). This CDR3 contains 14 residues. The ends were cut back, 7 bases at V and 0 bases at J, with 12 bases in the middle. The germline CDR1 and CDR2 sequences are SNHLY and FYNNEI. The CDR3 loop reads CASTKRGMNTEAFF. CDR3 sequence (DNA): TGTGCCAGCACGAAACGGGGGATGAACACTGAAGCTTTCTTT.

The rearrangement links TRBV28 to TRBJ2-7, with TRBD1 identical over 9 bases. Per the germline V gene, CDR1 is MDHEN and CDR2 is SYDVKM. The V segment lost 6 bases and the J segment 2 bases; nucleotides outside the gene matches: 11. The CDR3 is 16 amino acids. The CDR3 loop is CASSTRPGTGTYEQYF. The CDR3 DNA is TGTGCCAGCAGCACGAGGCCCGGGACAGGGACCTACGAGCAGTACTTC.

CDR3 DNA: TGTGCCAGCAGCTCAGGACAGGGGGCGGGTCAGCCCCAGCATTTT. It encodes CASSSGQGAGQPQHF. This rearrangement joins TRBV7-8 to TRBJ1-5, with 11 bases that match TRBD1. Germline V gives CDR1 SGHVS, CDR2 FQNEAQ. J lost 6 bases, V lost 4 bases, and 5 bases had no gene match. The CDR3 length is 15 residues. Full variable domain (missing parts from reference TRBV7-8 and TRBJ1-5): GAGVSQSPRYKVAKRGQDVALRCDPISGHVSLFWYQQALGQGPEFLTYFQNEAQLDKSGLPSDRFFAERPEGSVSTLKIQRTQQEDSAVYLCASSSGQGAGQPQHFGDGTRLSIL.

The V and J genes are TRBV19 and TRBJ2-7; D gene ambiguous. The V gene lost 3 bases and the J gene lost 0 bases, with 12 bases spanning the gap. The CDR3 is made up of 15 amino acids. Germline lookup yields CDR1 LNHDA and CDR2 SQIVND (reference sequence). Here the CDR3 DNA reads TGTGCCAGTAGTATCCGGACCACCTACTCCTACGAGCAGTACTTC. Encoded protein: CASSIRTTYSYEQYF.

The chain combines TRBV19 with TRBJ2-7, with 11 bases aligning to TRBD1. Germline assignment: CDR1 LNHDA and CDR2 SQIVND (reference sequence). Trimming at V came to 5 bases and at J to 4 bases, leaving 4 bases not matched to a gene. The CDR3 covers 14 residues. The CDR3 loop is CASSSDRGPYEQYF. CDR3 nucleotide sequence: TGTGCCAGTAGTTCGGACAGGGGGCCTTACGAGCAGTACTTC.

The chain is built from TRBV20-1 and TRBJ2-7, with a possible D match to TRBD1 (5 bases). This CDR3 has 11 residues. From germline, CDR1 is DFQATT and CDR2 SNEGSKA (reference sequence). V gave up 5 bases and J gave up 0 bases, with 5 bases separating them. Written as DNA, the CDR3 is TGCAGTGCTGACAGCTCCTACGAGCAGTACTTC. Encoded protein: CSADSSYEQYF.

This chain uses TRBV7-9 with TRBJ1-4; a possible D gene is TRBD1 (6 bases). The CDR3 has 14 residues. Germline loops: CDR1 SEHNR, CDR2 FQNEAQ (reference sequence). V was cut by 6 bases and J by 10 bases, with 18 bases left in between. The CDR3, as DNA: TGTGCCAGCAGTCTGGTGGGGGCTGGGGGAAAACTGTTTTTT. Translated: CASSLVGAGGKLFF.

The genes are TRBV6-2 or TRBV6-3 and TRBJ2-1; D unclear. Germline values: CDR1 MNHEY, CDR2 SVGEGT. This CDR3 is built from 14 residues. V lost 2 bases to trimming and J lost 8 bases, with 13 bases between them. CDR3: CASSYRLVRHEQFF. The CDR3 DNA reads as TGTGCCAGCAGTTACCGGCTAGTGAGGCATGAGCAGTTCTTC.

V and J are TRBV28 and TRBJ1-6, with D unclear. This CDR3 contains 15 residues. CDR1 is MDHEN, CDR2 SYDVKM, per germline. V was shortened by 0 bases and J by 7 bases, with 10 bases between the two germline ends. CDR3: CASSLWTGGNSPLHF. The CDR3 nucleotides are TGTGCCAGCAGTTTATGGACTGGCGGGAATTCACCCCTCCACTTT.

The chain has TRBV19 and TRBJ2-2; 10 nucleotides match TRBD1. Trimming removed 6 bases from V and 4 bases from J; junction bases left unmatched: 8. The CDR3 consists of 16 residues. The germline CDR1 and CDR2 sequences are LNHDA and SQIVND (reference sequence). Written as DNA, the CDR3 is TGTGCCAGTAGGTCGACAGGGGGCCGCGGCACCGGGGAGCTGTTTTTT. Protein product: CASRSTGGRGTGELFF. The full variable domain, rest sourced from reference TRBV19 and TRBJ2-2, is DGGITQSPKYLFRKEGQNVTLSCEQNLNHDAMYWYRQDPGQGLRLIYYSQIVNDFQKGDIAEGYSVSREKKESFPLTVTSAQKNPTAFYLCASRSTGGRGTGELFFGEGSRLTVL.

The V and J genes are TRBV25-1 and TRBJ1-4, with a possible D match to TRBD1 (5 bases). V was trimmed by 6 bases and J by 0 bases, leaving 11 bases between them. The CDR3 runs 15 residues. CDR1 is MGHDK and CDR2 is SYGVNS in the germline V gene. DNA of the CDR3: TGTGCCAGCAGCGCCCAGGGAGCAACTAATGAAAAACTGTTTTTT. It encodes CASSAQGATNEKLFF.

The chain is built from TRBV28 and TRBJ1-2; D is unresolved. There are 12 residues in the CDR3. The V gene lost 7 bases and the J gene lost 6 bases, with 12 bases spanning the gap. Germline V CDR1 and CDR2: MDHEN, SYDVKM. As DNA, the CDR3 is TGTGCCAGCAAGGTAGCCATGCATGGCTACACCTTC. Translating it yields CASKVAMHGYTF.

The V and J genes are TRBV3-1 (or the pseudogene TRBV3-2) and TRBJ1-5; D gene uncertain. The CDR3 is 16 residues long. Germline V CDR1 and CDR2: LGHDT, YNNKEL (reference sequence). Trimming removed 2 bases at V and 1 base at J, with 12 bases between. CDR3 amino acids: CASSQTRGGSNQPQHF. The CDR3, as DNA: TGTGCCAGCAGCCAAACGCGGGGTGGGAGCAATCAGCCCCAGCATTTT.